This TCR beta chain is from a study of T cells in localized non-small cell lung cancer. Libraries were prepared by immunoSEQ multiplex PCR; TCRdb keeps only in-frame clonotypes and omits some of them. The sample shows under 100,000 clones, 88% of them seen only once. Trimming removed 7 bases at V and 0 bases at J, with 13 bases between. CDR3 length equals 14 residues. Germline CDR1 and CDR2: MNHNS and SASEGT. Sequenced here: peripheral blood, sampled before any cancer treatment. This sequence joins TRBV6-1 and TRBJ2-7; D might be TRBD2 (8 bases). This sequence was found in a woman aged 35 to 75 with stage I squamous cell lung carcinoma. For the CDR3, the DNA is TGTGCCAGCACCAGGGGGACTAGCTCCTACGAGCAGTACTTC. The encoded protein is CASTRGTSSYEQYF.